This T cell receptor (beta chain) stems from a study of tumor and adjacent non-tumor tissue in lung cancer. As for the study in general: Patients comprised about eleven adenocarcinoma, 2 squamous cell carcinoma and 1 small cell lung cancer. Some 3.9 million productive TCRbeta reads were obtained per sample on average. Whole-study results and caveats: TCR diversity was significantly greater in tumor than normal lung tissue.

From germline, CDR1 is MNHGY and CDR2 SVAAGI. The CDR3 is 19 amino acids. Trimming removed 5 bases from V and 2 bases from J, with 27 bases in between. A note on this clonotype: Its cognate antigen is unknown.

The library came from three nested PCR rounds adapted from ARM-PCR protocols. TCRdb analysed the multiplex PCR reads with MiXCR anew, one entry per CDR3 protein. Of about 140,000 distinct CDR3 sequences in the sample, approximately 66% are singletons; the top ten hold 15% to 20%. The template was RNA from unsorted bulk tissue. Chemotherapy-naive patients with new lung cancer underwent thoracic surgery in China, August–late 2014. The gene calls are TRBV6-9 and TRBJ1-1; perhaps TRBD1 as D (6 bases). This TCR was sampled from a man aged 55 to 70 with small cell lung cancer. The specimen sequenced was lung tumor tissue. CDR3 protein: CASSPTRPGADQRNTEAFF. The CDR3 DNA is TGTGCCAGCAGTCCCACAAGACCGGGGGCGGATCAACGAAACACTGAAGCTTTCTTT.